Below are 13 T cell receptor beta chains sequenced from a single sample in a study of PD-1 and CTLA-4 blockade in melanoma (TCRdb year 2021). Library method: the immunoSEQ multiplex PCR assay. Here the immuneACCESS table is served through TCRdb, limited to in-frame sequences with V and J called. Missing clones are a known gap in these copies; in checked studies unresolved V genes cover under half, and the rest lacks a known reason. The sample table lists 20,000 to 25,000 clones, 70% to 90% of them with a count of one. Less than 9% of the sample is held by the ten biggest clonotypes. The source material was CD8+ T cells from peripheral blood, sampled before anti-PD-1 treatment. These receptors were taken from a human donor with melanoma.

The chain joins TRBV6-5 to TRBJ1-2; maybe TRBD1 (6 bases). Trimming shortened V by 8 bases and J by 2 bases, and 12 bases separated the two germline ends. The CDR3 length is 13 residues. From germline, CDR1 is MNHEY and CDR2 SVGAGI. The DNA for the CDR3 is TGTGCCAGCGAAACAGGGACCAACTATGGCTACACCTTC. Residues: CASETGTNYGYTF.

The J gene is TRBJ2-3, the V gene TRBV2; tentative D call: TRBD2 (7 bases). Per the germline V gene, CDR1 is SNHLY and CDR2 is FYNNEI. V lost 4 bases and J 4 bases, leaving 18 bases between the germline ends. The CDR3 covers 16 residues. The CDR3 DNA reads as TGTGCCAGCAGTGTCGATTGGGGGGGCGAAGCAGATACGCAGTATTTT. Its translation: CASSVDWGGEADTQYF.

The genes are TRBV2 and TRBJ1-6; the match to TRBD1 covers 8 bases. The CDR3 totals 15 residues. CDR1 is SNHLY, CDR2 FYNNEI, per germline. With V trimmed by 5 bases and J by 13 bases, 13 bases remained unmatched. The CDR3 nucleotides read TGTGCCAGCAGTTTTGGACAGGGCCCGATTGAGCCCCTCCACTTT. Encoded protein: CASSFGQGPIEPLHF.

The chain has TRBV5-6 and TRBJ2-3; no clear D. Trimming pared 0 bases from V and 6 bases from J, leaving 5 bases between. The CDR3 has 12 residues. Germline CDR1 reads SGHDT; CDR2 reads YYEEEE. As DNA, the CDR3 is TGTGCCAGCAGCTTGGTCGCTGATACGCAGTATTTT. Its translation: CASSLVADTQYF.

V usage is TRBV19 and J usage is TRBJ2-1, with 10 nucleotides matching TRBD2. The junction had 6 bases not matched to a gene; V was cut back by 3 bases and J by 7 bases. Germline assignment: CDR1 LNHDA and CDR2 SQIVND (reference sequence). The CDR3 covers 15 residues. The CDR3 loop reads CASSMVAGGRNEQFF. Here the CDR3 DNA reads TGTGCCAGTAGTATGGTAGCGGGGGGTAGGAATGAGCAGTTCTTC. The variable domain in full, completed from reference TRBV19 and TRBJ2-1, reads DGGITQSPKYLFRKEGQNVTLSCEQNLNHDAMYWYRQDPGQGLRLIYYSQIVNDFQKGDIAEGYSVSREKKESFPLTVTSAQKNPTAFYLCASSMVAGGRNEQFFGPGTRLTVL.

CDR3 loop: CASSLVPGGTEAFF. Here the CDR3 DNA reads TGTGCCAGCAGTTTGGTTCCCGGGGGGACTGAAGCTTTCTTT. The chain couples TRBV28 to TRBJ1-1, with D possibly TRBD1 on 5 matching bases. This CDR3 contains 14 residues. Germline assignment: CDR1 MDHEN and CDR2 SYDVKM. Trimming shortened V by 3 bases and J by 5 bases, and 13 bases separated the two germline ends.

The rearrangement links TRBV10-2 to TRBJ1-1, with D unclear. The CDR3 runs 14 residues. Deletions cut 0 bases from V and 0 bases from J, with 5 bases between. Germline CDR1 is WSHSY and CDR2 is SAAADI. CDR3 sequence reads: CASSESQLNTEAFF. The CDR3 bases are TGCGCCAGCAGTGAGTCCCAGCTGAACACTGAAGCTTTCTTT.

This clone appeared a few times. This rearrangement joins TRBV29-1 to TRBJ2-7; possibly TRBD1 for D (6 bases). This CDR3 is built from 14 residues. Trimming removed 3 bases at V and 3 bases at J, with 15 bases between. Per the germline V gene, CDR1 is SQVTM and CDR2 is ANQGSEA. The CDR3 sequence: CSVEIGQIGYEQYF. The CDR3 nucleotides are TGCAGCGTTGAGATAGGACAGATAGGCTACGAGCAGTACTTC.

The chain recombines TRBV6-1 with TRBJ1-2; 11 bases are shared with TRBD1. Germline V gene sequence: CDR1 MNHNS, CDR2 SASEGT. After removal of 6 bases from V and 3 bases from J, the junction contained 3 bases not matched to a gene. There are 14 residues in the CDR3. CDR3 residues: CASSGTGGYYGYTF. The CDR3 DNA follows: TGTGCCAGCAGCGGGACAGGGGGTTACTATGGCTACACCTTC.

The CDR3 loop reads CASSPWTGFGEQYF. The CDR3 DNA reads as TGTGCCAGCAGCCCATGGACAGGGTTTGGCGAGCAGTACTTC. The genes are TRBV9 and TRBJ2-7, with 8 bases that match TRBD1. The ends lost 4 bases at V and 6 bases at J; junction bases unmatched: 9. This CDR3 is 14 amino acids long. In germline, CDR1 is SGDLS, CDR2 YYNGEE. The variable domain in full, completed from reference TRBV9 and TRBJ2-7, reads DSGVTQTPKHLITATGQRVTLRCSPRSGDLSVYWYQQSLDQGLQFLIQYYNGEERAKGNILERFSAQQFPDLHSELNLSSLELGDSALYFCASSPWTGFGEQYFGPGTRLTVT.

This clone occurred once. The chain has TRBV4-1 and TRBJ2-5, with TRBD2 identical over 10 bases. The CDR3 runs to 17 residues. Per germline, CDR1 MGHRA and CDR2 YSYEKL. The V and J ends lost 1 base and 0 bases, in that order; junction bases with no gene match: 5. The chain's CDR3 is CASSQVEAGGYQETQYF. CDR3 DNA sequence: TGCGCCAGCAGCCAAGTGGAAGCGGGGGGGTACCAAGAGACCCAGTACTTC.

The CDR3 DNA is TGTGCCAGCAGCTTGACGGACAGGGGGCTAGGAGAGACCCAGTACTTC. Translated, it gives CASSLTDRGLGETQYF. This chain uses TRBV7-9 with TRBJ2-5, with TRBD1 matching over 11 bases. J gave up 4 bases and V 3 bases, and 7 bases lay outside the gene matches. The germline CDR1 and CDR2 sequences are SEHNR and FQNEAQ (reference sequence). CDR3 length: 16 amino acids.

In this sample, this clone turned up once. Here the CDR3 DNA reads TGTGCCAGCACCTCGGTCGAGGGGCGAGAAAAACTGTTTTTT. This sequence encodes CASTSVEGREKLFF. J is TRBJ1-4 and V is TRBV28, with TRBD1 as a possible D gene (5 bases). Germline lookup yields CDR1 MDHEN and CDR2 SYDVKM. The CDR3 is 14 amino acids. The V end was cut by 7 bases, the J end by 8 bases, with 17 bases between.